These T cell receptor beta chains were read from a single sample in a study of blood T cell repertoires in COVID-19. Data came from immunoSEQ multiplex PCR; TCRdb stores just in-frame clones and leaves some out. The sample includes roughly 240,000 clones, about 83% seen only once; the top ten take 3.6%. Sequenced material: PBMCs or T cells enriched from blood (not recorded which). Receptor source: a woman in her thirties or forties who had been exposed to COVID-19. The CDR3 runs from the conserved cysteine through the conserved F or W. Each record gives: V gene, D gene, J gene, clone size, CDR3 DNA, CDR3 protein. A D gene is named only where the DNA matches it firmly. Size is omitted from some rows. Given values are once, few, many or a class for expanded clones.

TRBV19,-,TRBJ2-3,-,TGTGCCAGTAGTATCCGGACTGCAGATACGCAGTATTTT,CASSIRTADTQYF
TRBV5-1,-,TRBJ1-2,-,TGCGCCAGCAGCCTCTCTACAGCTAACTATGGCTACACCTTC,CASSLSTANYGYTF
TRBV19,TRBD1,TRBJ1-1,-,TGTGCCAGTAGTATTCCCGGGACAGGTCACACTGAAGCTTTCTTT,CASSIPGTGHTEAFF
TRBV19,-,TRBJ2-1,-,TGTGCCAGTAGTATGGGCGGACCGGGAAAGATCTTC,CASSMGGPGKIF
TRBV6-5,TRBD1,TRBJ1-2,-,TGTGCCAGCAGTTACCTGGACAGGGGGGTCTATGGCTACACCTTC,CASSYLDRGVYGYTF
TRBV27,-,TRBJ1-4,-,TGTGCCAGCAGTGGAAGACAGACGCTAGCAACTAATGAAAAACTGTTTTTT,CASSGRQTLATNEKLFF
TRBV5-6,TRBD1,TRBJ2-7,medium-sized,TGTGCCAGCAGCTTGGAGACAGGGCCCTACGAGCAGTACTTC,CASSLETGPYEQYF
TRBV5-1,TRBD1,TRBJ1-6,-,TGCGCCAGCGGAATGGGGCCCGGACAGGGAAATTCACCCCTCCACTTT,CASGMGPGQGNSPLHF
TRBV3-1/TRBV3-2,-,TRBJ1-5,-,TGTGCCAGCAGCCCGGACAGTATGAGACAGCCCCAGCATTTT,CASSPDSMRQPQHF
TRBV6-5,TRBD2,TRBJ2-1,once,TGTGCCAGCAGTTACTCGGGCGGGGGGGCCGATTTGGAGCAGTTCTTC,CASSYSGGGADLEQFF
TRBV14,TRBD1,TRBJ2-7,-,TGTGCCAGCAGCCAAGTTGGGGACAGGGTGTACGAGCAGTACTTC,CASSQVGDRVYEQYF
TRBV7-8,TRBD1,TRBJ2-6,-,TGTGCCAGCAGCATATTCCTATCGGACAGGGATTCATCTGGGGCCAACGTCCTGACTTTC,CASSIFLSDRDSSGANVLTF
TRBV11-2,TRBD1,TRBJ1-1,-,TGTGCCAGCAGCTCTGGGGCAGGGGGGAACACTGAAGCTTTCTTT,CASSSGAGGNTEAFF
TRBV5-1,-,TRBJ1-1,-,TGCGCCAGCAGCTTCAGCGGGCTGAACACTGAAGCTTTCTTT,CASSFSGLNTEAFF
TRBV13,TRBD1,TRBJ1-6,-,TGTGCCAGCAGCCAGGGACAGTATAATTCACCCCTCCACTTT,CASSQGQYNSPLHF
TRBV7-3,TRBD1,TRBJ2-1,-,TGTGCCAGCAGCCCACAACCCGGACAGGGGGTCAATGAGCAGTTCTTC,CASSPQPGQGVNEQFF
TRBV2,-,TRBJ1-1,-,TGTGCCAGCCTCCCGGCAGGGAGGACTGAAGCTTTCTTT,CASLPAGRTEAFF
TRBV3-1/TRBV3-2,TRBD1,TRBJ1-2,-,TGTGCCAGCAGCCAAGACACAGGGGGCGGGTCCTATGGCTACACCTTC,CASSQDTGGGSYGYTF
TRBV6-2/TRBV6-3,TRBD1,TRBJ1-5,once,TGTGCCAGCAGTTTCGGGACAGGGGTTTCGAGCAATCAGCCCCAGCATTTT,CASSFGTGVSSNQPQHF
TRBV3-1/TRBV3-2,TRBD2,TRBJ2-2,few,TGTGCCAGCAGCCTCGGAGGGGCGGGGGGCCGTAACACCGGGGAGCTGTTTTTT,CASSLGGAGGRNTGELFF
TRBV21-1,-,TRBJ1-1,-,TGTGCCAGCGCAAGCAGGGCGACCAGTGAAGCTTTCTTT,CASASRATSEAFF
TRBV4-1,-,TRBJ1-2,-,TGCGCCAGCAGCCAAGCGTCTACAGGGTATAACTATGGCTACACCTTC,CASSQASTGYNYGYTF
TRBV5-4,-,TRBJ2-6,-,TGTGCCAGCAGCCCCACTGGGGCCAACGTCCTGACTTTC,CASSPTGANVLTF
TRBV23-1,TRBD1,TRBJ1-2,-,TGCGCCACCCGGGACAGGACCTATGGCTACACCTTC,CATRDRTYGYTF
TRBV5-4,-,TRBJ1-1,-,TGTGCCAGCAGCTTGGCGGGGGTCAAGAGGAAGAACACTGAAGCTTTCTTT,CASSLAGVKRKNTEAFF
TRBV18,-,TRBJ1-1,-,TGTGCCAGCTCACGTCAGGGAAACACTGAAGCTTTCTTT,CASSRQGNTEAFF
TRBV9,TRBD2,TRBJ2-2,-,TGTGCCAGCAGCGGGACTAGCCGGTTCCCCGGGGAGCTGTTTTTT,CASSGTSRFPGELFF
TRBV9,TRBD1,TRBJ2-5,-,TGTGCCAGCAGCGCGGGACAGAGGGAGACCCAGTACTTC,CASSAGQRETQYF
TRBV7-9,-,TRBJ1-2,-,TGTGCCAGCAGCTCCGGACAGAACGTTAACTATGGCTACACCTTC,CASSSGQNVNYGYTF
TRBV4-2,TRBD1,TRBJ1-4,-,TGTGCCAGCAGCCAAGATGGGGTAGACAGGGGCGGTAATGAAAAACTGTTTTTT,CASSQDGVDRGGNEKLFF
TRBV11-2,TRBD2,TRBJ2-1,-,TGTGCCAGCAGCTTAGCTGCGGGGGGGATTAATGAGCAGTTCTTC,CASSLAAGGINEQFF
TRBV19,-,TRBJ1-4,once,TGTGCCAGCGAAAGCGTAGGGGCCCGGGGGGAAAAACTGTTTTTT,CASESVGARGEKLFF
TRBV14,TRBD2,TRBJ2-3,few,TGTGCCAGCAGCCCGAGCGGGGGACCTGGTACGCAGTATTTT,CASSPSGGPGTQYF
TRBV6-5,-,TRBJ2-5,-,TGTGCCAGCAGTCCCGGGACAAGAAGGGAGACCCAGTACTTC,CASSPGTRRETQYF
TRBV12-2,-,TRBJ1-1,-,-,CASRLASSMWAGGAFF
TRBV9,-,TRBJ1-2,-,TGTGCCAGCAGCGTAGTAGGGGCTCCGTATGGCTACACCTTC,CASSVVGAPYGYTF
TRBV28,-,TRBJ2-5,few,TGTGCCAGCAGTGCAGGAAAAGAGACCCAGTACTTC,CASSAGKETQYF
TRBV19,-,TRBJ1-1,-,TGTGCCAGTAGTCAGCTACCAACAGCCTCGAACACTGAAGCTTTCTTT,CASSQLPTASNTEAFF
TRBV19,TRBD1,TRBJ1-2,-,TGTGCCAGTAGTATATCAACAGGGGATGTTGCCTATGGCTACACCTTC,CASSISTGDVAYGYTF
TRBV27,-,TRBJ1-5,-,TGTGCCAGCAGACTTTTGGGGGCTGATAGCAATCAGCCCCAGCATTTT,CASRLLGADSNQPQHF
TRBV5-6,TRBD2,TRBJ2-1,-,TGTGCCAGCAGCTTACAGACTAGCGGGGGCCTTGCTTCCTACAATGAGCAGTTCTTC,CASSLQTSGGLASYNEQFF
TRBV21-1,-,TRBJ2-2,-,TGTGCCAGCAGCAAGAGGGATTCGGGCGGGGAGCTGTTTTTT,CASSKRDSGGELFF
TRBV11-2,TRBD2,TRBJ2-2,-,TGTGCCAGCAGCTTGGGACTACCGAACACCGGGGAGCTGTTTTTT,CASSLGLPNTGELFF
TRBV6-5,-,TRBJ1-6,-,TGTGCCAGCAGTTACTTTGGGGGCTCACCCCTCCACTTT,CASSYFGGSPLHF
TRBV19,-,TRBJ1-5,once,TGTGCCAGCAGTATATCCCAGGGCAATCAGCCCCAGCATTTT,CASSISQGNQPQHF
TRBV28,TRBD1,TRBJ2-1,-,TGTGCCACCCTGGCAGGGGGCGGACCGTATCCCAATGAGCAGTTCTTC,CATLAGGGPYPNEQFF
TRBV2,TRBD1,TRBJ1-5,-,TGTGCCAGCAGTCGCGACAGGGGTGTCGGTCAGCCCCAGCATTTT,CASSRDRGVGQPQHF
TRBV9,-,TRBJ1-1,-,TGTGCCAGCAGCGGGCCGGGGGTGCGGACTGAAGCTTTCTTT,CASSGPGVRTEAFF
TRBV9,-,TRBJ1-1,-,TGTGCCAGCAGCGTAGCTGACAGCACCATGAACACTGAAGCTTTCTTT,CASSVADSTMNTEAFF
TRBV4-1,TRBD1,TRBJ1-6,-,TGCGCCAGCAGCCGCAACCGGGACAGGGTGGATTCACCCCTCCACTTT,CASSRNRDRVDSPLHF
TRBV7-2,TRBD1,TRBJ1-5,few,TGTGCCAGCAGCTTAGGGCAGGGGGATTTACAGCCCCAGCATTTT,CASSLGQGDLQPQHF
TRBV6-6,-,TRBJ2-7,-,TGTGCCAGCAGTCCCCGGACACCCTCCTACGAGCAGTACTTC,CASSPRTPSYEQYF
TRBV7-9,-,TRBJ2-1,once,TGTGCCAGCAGCCTGGCGGCGGGAAATGAGCAGTTCTTC,CASSLAAGNEQFF
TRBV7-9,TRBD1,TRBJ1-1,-,TGTGCCAGCAGCTCGGGACAGGGGTTGAACACTGAAGCTTTCTTT,CASSSGQGLNTEAFF
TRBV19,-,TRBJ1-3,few,TGTGCCAGTAGTACCACAGGTAACCCCTCTGGAAACACCATATATTTT,CASSTTGNPSGNTIYF